These 14 T cell receptor beta chains originate from one sample sequenced in a study of cytomegalovirus exposure and HLA in healthy donors. Researchers ran the PCR with 60 Vbeta and 13 Jbeta primers. TCRdb's table, derived via immunoSEQ multiplex PCR, lists solely in-frame clones and lacks some. The table includes over 85,000 clones, 70% to 80% detected once. What was sequenced was PBMCs. Source of these receptors: a female donor in good health and CMV-seronegative.

The rearrangement links TRBV4-3 to TRBJ2-1; 10 nucleotides line up with TRBD2. V shed 6 bases and J 7 bases; nucleotides not matched to a gene: 9. The CDR3 spans 15 residues. Germline assignment: CDR1 LGHNA and CDR2 YSLEER. CDR3 region: CASSRSGREENEQFF. Here the CDR3 DNA reads TGCGCCAGCAGTCGGAGCGGGAGGGAGGAGAATGAGCAGTTCTTC.

V gene TRBV6-6 combines with J gene TRBJ1-2, with unresolved D. This CDR3 region has 12 residues. Deletions cut 0 bases from V and 8 bases from J, with 7 bases between. Germline V gives CDR1 MNHNY, CDR2 SVGAGI (reference sequence). Written as DNA, the CDR3 is TGTGCCAGCAGTTACTCGTCCCGGGGCTACACCTTC. This encodes CASSYSSRGYTF.

This chain uses TRBV30 with TRBJ1-2; maybe TRBD1 (5 bases). V gave up 3 bases and J gave up 4 bases, with 12 bases separating them. This CDR3 comprises 13 residues. Germline V CDR1 and CDR2: GTSNPN, SVGIG (reference sequence). CDR3 amino acids: CAWRTTDSYGYTF. DNA of the CDR3: TGTGCCTGGAGAACGACTGACAGCTATGGCTACACCTTC.

The rearrangement links TRBV7-2 to TRBJ2-3; 8 nucleotides line up with TRBD2. V trimming: 1 base; J trimming: 6 bases; junction bases outside the gene matches: 3. CDR3 length equals 14 residues. Per germline, CDR1 SGHTA and CDR2 FQGNSA. This CDR3 is CASSLDRGGDTQYF. As DNA, the CDR3 is TGTGCCAGCAGCTTAGATCGGGGGGGGGATACGCAGTATTTT.

The chain combines TRBV9 with TRBJ2-2; a weak D match, TRBD2 (6 bases). This CDR3 is 15 amino acids long. In germline, CDR1 is SGDLS, CDR2 YYNGEE. V dropped 0 bases and J dropped 5 bases, with 11 bases sitting between them. This CDR3 is CASSVDAGGTGELFF. The CDR3 DNA sequence: TGTGCCAGCAGCGTAGATGCAGGAGGGACCGGGGAGCTGTTTTTT.

This clone was seen just once. This chain joins TRBV4-1 and TRBJ2-7; D is possibly TRBD1 (6 bases). This CDR3 has 16 amino acids. V was shortened by 0 bases and J by 5 bases, with 17 bases between the two germline ends. The germline CDR1 and CDR2 sequences are MGHRA and YSYEKL. The CDR3 sequence is CASSQDGRGGIDEQYF. DNA for the CDR3: TGCGCCAGCAGCCAAGATGGAAGAGGGGGAATCGACGAGCAGTACTTC.

The V and J genes are TRBV9 and TRBJ2-7, with 10 bases lining up with TRBD2. The J segment lost 1 base and the V segment lost 1 base, leaving 2 bases of the junction unmatched. The CDR3 contains 15 residues. Germline V lookup: CDR1 SGDLS, CDR2 YYNGEE. The CDR3 is CASSVLAGVSYEQYF. The CDR3 bases are TGTGCCAGCAGCGTACTAGCGGGGGTGTCCTACGAGCAGTACTTC.

This chain connects TRBV2 to TRBJ2-7; no clear D gene. The germline gives CDR1 SNHLY, CDR2 FYNNEI. V gave up 4 bases and J gave up 0 bases, with 4 bases separating them. This CDR3 contains 12 residues. The CDR3: CASSVSSYEQYF. The CDR3 nucleotides are TGTGCCAGCAGTGTCAGCTCCTACGAGCAGTACTTC. Combining the CDR3 with reference TRBV2 and TRBJ2-7 gives the whole variable domain EPEVTQTPSHQVTQMGQEVILRCVPISNHLYFYWYRQILGQKVEFLVSFYNNEISEKSEIFDDQFSVERPDGSNFTLKIRSTKLEDSAMYFCASSVSSYEQYFGPGTRLTVT.

This clone came up once. The J gene is TRBJ2-7, the V gene TRBV18; the match to TRBD1 covers 7 bases. The trim removed 3 bases at V and 7 bases at J, leaving 12 bases unmatched. The CDR3 runs to 15 residues. Germline CDR1 reads KGHSH; CDR2 reads LQKENI. CDR3 residues: CASSPLRDSPVEQYF. CDR3 sequence (DNA): TGTGCCAGCTCACCTCTCCGGGACAGCCCCGTGGAGCAGTACTTC.

V gene TRBV15 combines with J gene TRBJ2-7, with 9 bases that match TRBD2. Trimming at V came to 1 base and at J to 6 bases, leaving 7 bases not matched to a gene. Germline CDR1 LNHNV, CDR2 YYDKDF (reference sequence). The CDR3 consists of 15 residues. CDR3 nucleotides: TGTGCCACCAGCAGAGGGGACGGACTAGCGATCGAGCAGTACTTC. Its translation is CATSRGDGLAIEQYF.

This clone occurred a few times. The rearrangement joins TRBV28 to TRBJ2-4; a weak D match, TRBD1 (5 bases). From germline, CDR1 is MDHEN and CDR2 SYDVKM. Trimming took off 5 bases at V and 0 bases at J, with 29 bases between the two ends. The CDR3 has 21 amino acids. CDR3: CASSNRTEYSTGRRAKNIQYF. As DNA, the CDR3 is TGTGCCAGCAGTAATCGCACCGAATATAGTACAGGCCGCAGAGCCAAAAACATTCAGTACTTC.

This sequence joins TRBV4-1 and TRBJ2-5; TRBD2 aligns across 10 bases. J lost 4 bases, V lost 8 bases, and 7 bases had no gene match. Germline CDR1 MGHRA, CDR2 YSYEKL. There are 14 residues in the CDR3. This chain's CDR3 is CASGSGGAAETQYF. The CDR3 nucleotides are TGCGCCAGCGGAAGCGGGGGGGCCGCAGAGACCCAGTACTTC.

V is TRBV21-1 and J is TRBJ2-2; TRBD1, the table's D call, lacks a check against the DNA. TRBV21-1 is annotated as a pseudogene. The CDR3 covers 15 residues. The CDR3 here is CASSRLTGCTGELFF. The CDR3 DNA is TGTGCCAGCAGCAGGTTAACAGGTTGCACCGGGGAGCTGTTTTTT.

CDR3 coding DNA: TGTGCCAGCAGCTATATAAATCTGAGGGCCGGGGAGCTGTTTTTT. Translation gives CASSYINLRAGELFF. The chain is built from TRBV7-2 and TRBJ2-2; TRBD2 is a possible D gene (5 bases). This CDR3 region has 15 residues. The germline V and J ends were trimmed by 4 bases and 6 bases, with 15 bases remaining between them. The V gene's germline CDR1 is SGHTA and CDR2 FQGNSA.